This is a list of T cell receptor beta chains from one sample in a study of CD8 T cells in acute hepatitis C reinfection. The repertoire was sequenced with immunoSEQ multiplex PCR; TCRdb's copy has only in-frame clones and lacks some. The table has tens of thousands of clones, 70% to 90% seen once. Sequenced input: naive CD8+ T cells from PBMCs. The origin of the receptors is a woman younger than 30 who spontaneously cleared hepatitis C infection. Both conserved end residues are part of each CDR3. D genes are given only for firm matches. Size tells how often a clone was seen (once, few, many) or the class of an expanded clone, and some rows leave it out.

j_gene,d_gene,abundance,v_gene,CDR3nt,CDR3aa
TRBJ2-5,TRBD1,.,TRBV27,TGTGCCAGCAAGGATTTCCAGGGGGCGAGGGAGACCCAGTACTTC,CASKDFQGARETQYF
TRBJ1-2,.,.,TRBV7-8,TGTGCCAGCAGCGTTCGGTTGGCCCCCTTTGGCTACACCTTC,CASSVRLAPFGYTF
TRBJ2-1,TRBD2,.,TRBV19,TGTGCCAGTAGTTCCCTGACTAGCTCCGATGAGCAGTTCTTC,CASSSLTSSDEQFF
TRBJ1-1,.,.,TRBV21-1,TGTGCCAGAGGGACAGTTATCTATGAAGCTTTCTTT,CARGTVIYEAFF
TRBJ2-5,TRBD2,.,TRBV5-4,TGTGCCAGCAGCCCAGGACTAGAAGAGACCCAGTACTTC,CASSPGLEETQYF
TRBJ1-2,.,.,TRBV27,TGTGCCACAGGAGGGGGAGGGACGGGTGGCTACACCTTC,CATGGGGTGGYTF
TRBJ2-5,.,.,TRBV7-9,TGTGCCAGCAGCCCCAGGGATGTGGAGACCCAGTACTTC,CASSPRDVETQYF
TRBJ1-4,.,.,TRBV9,TGTGCCAGCAGCTTCGGCCGGGACACAACTGCAACTAATGAAAAACTGTTTTTT,CASSFGRDTTATNEKLFF
TRBJ1-2,TRBD1,.,TRBV6-5,TGTGCCAGCAGTCCCGGGACAGGGGGTTATGGCTACACCTTC,CASSPGTGGYGYTF
TRBJ1-1,.,.,TRBV7-9,TGTGCCAGCAGCTTAGAGGGTTACATGAACACTGAAGCTTTCTTT,CASSLEGYMNTEAFF
TRBJ1-2,.,few,TRBV29-1,TGCAGCGTTGTAGGGTCTGGAGGCTACACCTTC,CSVVGSGGYTF
TRBJ2-3,TRBD1,.,TRBV18,TGTGCCAGCTCACCTTCCCCAGGACAGGGGCTCACAGATACGCAGTATTTT,CASSPSPGQGLTDTQYF
TRBJ2-2,TRBD2,.,TRBV5-1,TGCGCCAGCAAGGGGACTAGCGGGGGGAACACCGGGGAGCTGTTTTTT,CASKGTSGGNTGELFF
TRBJ2-1,TRBD2,.,TRBV6-5,TGTGCCAGCAGTTCCGAACGACTAGCACCCTACAATGAGCAGTTCTTC,CASSSERLAPYNEQFF
TRBJ2-2,.,.,TRBV6-1,TGTGCCAGCAGTGAAAAGAAAAAAGACGGGAACACCGGGGAGCTGTTTTTT,CASSEKKKDGNTGELFF
TRBJ2-5,.,.,TRBV5-5,TGTGCCAGCAGCGTATCGACAGTAGAAGAGACCCAGTACTTC,CASSVSTVEETQYF
TRBJ2-5,TRBD2,.,TRBV29-1,TGCAGCGTCCCCGGGGGGAAGACCCAGTACTTC,CSVPGGKTQYF
TRBJ1-1,.,.,TRBV7-9,TGTGCCAGCGCTCCACCGGTGAACACTGAAGCTTTCTTT,CASAPPVNTEAFF
TRBJ1-2,.,.,TRBV2,TGTGCCACTGGGGCAGCCGGCTACACCTTC,CATGAAGYTF
TRBJ2-1,TRBD2,.,TRBV5-1,TGCGCCAGCAGCTTGGTTCGGGAGGGCCGCAATGAGCAGTTCTTC,CASSLVREGRNEQFF
TRBJ1-1,.,.,TRBV5-1,TGCGCCAGCAGCTTGCGGCAGTTGAACACTGAAGCTTTCTTT,CASSLRQLNTEAFF
TRBJ1-2,.,few,TRBV7-2,TGTGCCAGCAGCTTAGTTAGGTCTGGCTACACCTTC,CASSLVRSGYTF
TRBJ2-7,.,.,TRBV5-1,TGCGCCAGCAGCTTGCCGACACTAAGAGACCGACCCTACGAGCAGTACTTC,CASSLPTLRDRPYEQYF
TRBJ2-2,.,.,TRBV5-6,TGTGCCAGCAACAGGGAGACCGGGGAGCTGTTTTTT,CASNRETGELFF
TRBJ2-1,.,.,TRBV14,TGTGCCAGCGGTAACTCCTACAATGAGCAGTTCTTC,CASGNSYNEQFF
TRBJ1-1,.,.,TRBV27,TGTGCCAGCAGTTTACGGGGAGCTGAAGCTTTCTTT,CASSLRGAEAFF
TRBJ1-1,.,.,TRBV9,TGTGCCAGCAGCCCCAGTTCGAACACTGAAGCTTTCTTT,CASSPSSNTEAFF
TRBJ2-3,TRBD1,.,TRBV9,TGTGCCAGCAGCCCTGTCTCTACAGGGGGCGAGGATACGCAGTATTTT,CASSPVSTGGEDTQYF
TRBJ2-3,.,.,TRBV4-1,TGCGCCAGCAGCCAAGGGAGCAGGGGATGGACAGATACGCAGTATTTT,CASSQGSRGWTDTQYF
TRBJ2-5,.,.,TRBV7-6,TGTGCCGTTGGTTTTGAGACCCAGTACTTC,CAVGFETQYF
TRBJ2-5,.,.,TRBV7-9,TGTGCCAGCAGCTTAGAGACCCAGTACTTC,CASSLETQYF
TRBJ2-1,TRBD2,.,TRBV4-1,TGCGCCAGCAGTCGACCCGGGACTAGCAATGAGCAGTTCTTC,CASSRPGTSNEQFF
TRBJ2-7,.,.,TRBV12-5,TGTGCTAGTGGTTTGAGGTTGTCGGGACCCCACGAGCAGTACTTC,CASGLRLSGPHEQYF
TRBJ2-1,.,.,TRBV6-4,TGTGCCAGCAGTGAATCAGGCGATGAGCAGTTCTTC,CASSESGDEQFF
TRBJ1-2,.,once,TRBV9,TGTGCCAGCAGCGTAGCTATGCCCCGACAGGAACCTCGGATCATACCTTGGGGCTACACCTTC,CASSVAMPRQEPRIIPWGYTF
TRBJ1-4,TRBD1,.,TRBV19,TGTGCCAGTAGTACAGCAGGGGGAGGAAGCGAAAAACTGTTTTTT,CASSTAGGGSEKLFF
TRBJ2-1,TRBD2,.,TRBV29-1,TGCAGCGAGACTAGCGGGGACTCCTACAATGAGCAGTTCTTC,CSETSGDSYNEQFF
TRBJ2-1,TRBD2,.,TRBV23-1,TGCGCCAGCAGTCAATGGGCCCCGAGGCAGGGGACTAGCGGGAGGGCTAATGAGCAGTTCTTC,CASSQWAPRQGTSGRANEQFF
TRBJ2-3,TRBD2,.,TRBV27,TGTGCCAGCAGTTTTGGGGTAGCGGGAGGGCCTGACACAGATACGCAGTATTTT,CASSFGVAGGPDTDTQYF
TRBJ2-5,.,.,TRBV7-9,TGTGCCAGCAGCTTAGGGGTTGGCAGACAAGAGACCCAGTACTTC,CASSLGVGRQETQYF
TRBJ2-1,TRBD2,.,TRBV27,TGTGCCAGCAGCCAGGGGACTAGCGGTCCCTACAATGAGCAGTTCTTC,CASSQGTSGPYNEQFF
TRBJ1-2,TRBD1,.,TRBV14,TGTGCCAGCAGCCCCAGACAGGGACCCGGCTACACCTTC,CASSPRQGPGYTF
TRBJ1-4,.,.,TRBV27,TGTGCCAGCAGCCCATTTGCAACTAATGAAAAACTGTTTTTT,CASSPFATNEKLFF
TRBJ1-5,.,.,TRBV19,TGTGCCAGTAGTATAGATTTTCCAGGGGCGACCGAACAGCCCCAGCATTTT,CASSIDFPGATEQPQHF
TRBJ1-5,.,.,TRBV7-9,TGTGCCAGCAGCTTAGACACGCAGCCCCAGCATTTT,CASSLDTQPQHF
TRBJ2-7,.,.,TRBV2,TGTGCCAGCAGTGAAGGTGCTAGCGTATACGAGCAGTACTTC,CASSEGASVYEQYF
TRBJ2-2,.,.,TRBV10-3,TGTGCCATCAGTGAGGTTTTACAGGGAAACACCGGGGAGCTGTTTTTT,CAISEVLQGNTGELFF
TRBJ2-1,.,few,TRBV4-1,TGCGCCAGCAGCCAAGAGCGGGTCTACAATGAGCAGTTCTTC,CASSQERVYNEQFF
TRBJ1-2,.,once,TRBV7-9,TGTGCCAGCAGCTTAGTTGAGGGATCCACCTTC,CASSLVEGSTF
TRBJ2-1,TRBD1,.,TRBV5-6,TGTGCCAGCAGTGATACAGGGGGTTTACCATACTACAATGAGCAGTTCTTC,CASSDTGGLPYYNEQFF
TRBJ2-7,.,.,TRBV30,TGTGCCTGGAGTGTAGGGTCTAGAACCTACGAGCAGTACTTC,CAWSVGSRTYEQYF
TRBJ2-5,.,.,TRBV5-1,TGCGCCAGCAGCTTGGCCATGGGCCAAGAGACCCAGTACTTC,CASSLAMGQETQYF
TRBJ2-6,.,.,TRBV10-3,TGTGCCATCAGTGAGCTGGTCCTTTTTGGGGCCAACGTCCTGACTTTC,CAISELVLFGANVLTF
TRBJ2-7,TRBD1,once,TRBV14,TGTGCCGGCAACCCGGGACAGGAGTACTACGAGCAGTACTTC,CAGNPGQEYYEQYF
TRBJ1-6,.,.,TRBV7-6,TGTGCCAGCAGCTTAGGAGACGTCTCACCCCTCCACTTT,CASSLGDVSPLHF
TRBJ1-2,.,.,TRBV4-1,TGCGCCAGCAGCCGTGTAAACTCAGCTAACTATGGCTACACCTTC,CASSRVNSANYGYTF
TRBJ2-2,TRBD2,.,TRBV27,TGTGCCAGCAGTTTGGGGGGGACGAACACCGGGGAGCTGTTTTTT,CASSLGGTNTGELFF